The rows below give T cell receptor beta chains drawn from one sample of a study of cytomegalovirus exposure and HLA in healthy donors. TCRdb's table, derived via immunoSEQ multiplex PCR, lists solely in-frame clones and lacks some. The repertoire holds around 200,000 clones, with 65% to 90% as singletons. Material for sequencing was PBMCs. These receptors all stem from a woman aged 45-65 years in good health and CMV-seronegative. The CDR3 runs from the conserved cysteine through the conserved F or W. The D gene is left open where the match is weak. Rows may omit the clone size; those that give it use once, few, many or a size class.

v_gene	d_gene	j_gene	abundance	CDR3nt	CDR3aa
TRBV2	.	TRBJ2-5	.	TGTGCCAGCAGTGTCTCACTTAGGGGGGGCGGAGAGACCCAGTACTTC	CASSVSLRGGGETQYF
TRBV4-3	.	TRBJ2-3	.	TGCGCCAGCAGCAGAACTAGTGGGACAGATACGCAGTATTTT	CASSRTSGTDTQYF
TRBV27	.	TRBJ1-3	.	TGTGCCAGCAGTTTCGAGAGGTATACCGGAAACACCATATATTTT	CASSFERYTGNTIYF
TRBV30	TRBD2	TRBJ2-1	.	TGTGCCTGGAGGCCGGGACTAGCGGGGGGGCAGTTCTTC	CAWRPGLAGGQFF
TRBV7-9	.	TRBJ2-7	.	TGTTCCAGCAGCTTGGGGCAGGGCTTAGGCGAGCAGTACTTC	CSSSLGQGLGEQYF
TRBV6-5	.	TRBJ2-7	.	TGTGCCAGCAGCCACGGCGGGACAGAGACCTACGAGCAGTACTTC	CASSHGGTETYEQYF
TRBV28	.	TRBJ2-6	.	TGTGCCAGCAGTTTCTTCCCTGGGGCCAACGTCCTGACTTTC	CASSFFPGANVLTF
TRBV5-4	TRBD2	TRBJ2-1	.	TGTGCCAGCACCCTCGGAGGACTAGCGGGAAATGAGCAGTTCTTC	CASTLGGLAGNEQFF
TRBV28	.	TRBJ1-2	.	TGTGCCACCCCGGGTCCAGGGAACTTTGGCTACACCTTC	CATPGPGNFGYTF
TRBV12-1	.	TRBJ2-3	.	TGTGCCAGCAGCTTGCGAATGGCGGGAGGTACCCCAGATACGCAGTATTTT	CASSLRMAGGTPDTQYF
TRBV4-2	.	TRBJ1-4	.	TGTGCCAGCAGCCAAGATGGAAGGACAGTTACTAATGAAAAACTGTTTTTT	CASSQDGRTVTNEKLFF
TRBV4-1	TRBD2	TRBJ2-7	many	TGCGCCAGCAGCCAAAACCCCGCCGGGGGAGGGAGCTCCTACGAGCAGTACTTC	CASSQNPAGGGSSYEQYF
TRBV28	TRBD1	TRBJ1-4	.	TGTGCCAGCAGTTTGGAGGACAGGGGAAGTGAAAAACTGTTTTTT	CASSLEDRGSEKLFF
TRBV5-1	.	TRBJ2-5	.	TGCGCCAGCAGCCCGCTGCCGGGGGTGGAGACCCAGTACTTC	CASSPLPGVETQYF
TRBV6-1	TRBD1	TRBJ1-5	.	TGTGCCAGCAGTGAGAGACAGGGCCCAGGTCAGCCCCAGCATTTT	CASSERQGPGQPQHF
TRBV18	.	TRBJ2-7	.	TGTGCCAGCTCAGTAGACAGAGTAGGGCAGTACTTC	CASSVDRVGQYF
TRBV27	TRBD2	TRBJ2-2	.	TGTGCCAGCAGTTTCGGGAGCGGGAGGCCCCAGGAAACCGGGGAGCTGTTTTTT	CASSFGSGRPQETGELFF
TRBV5-4	TRBD1	TRBJ1-6	.	TGTGCCAGCAGCTTCGGACAGGAACCGACACCCCTCCACTTT	CASSFGQEPTPLHF
TRBV6-1	TRBD2	TRBJ2-1	.	TGTGCCAGCAGACAACCGGGACTAGGAGGCAATGAGCAGTTCTTC	CASRQPGLGGNEQFF
TRBV7-2	TRBD2	TRBJ2-1	.	TGTGCCAGCAGCTTAGACCCTCGGGCGGGAGGTAGCTCCTACAATGAGCAGTTCTTC	CASSLDPRAGGSSYNEQFF
TRBV27	.	TRBJ2-4	.	TGTGCCAGCAGTTTATTCTCGGGGGGCGCATCCAAAAACATTCAGTACTTC	CASSLFSGGASKNIQYF